The 25 T cell receptor beta chains listed next were all sequenced from one sample in a study of patients and donors after allogeneic stem cell transplantation. TCRdb reanalysed the RT-PCR reads using MiXCR and keeps one entry per CDR3 protein. The table records about 960,000 distinct CDR3 sequences, over 15% of them present only once. The sample comprised blood, either unsorted or a sorted T cell fraction (not recorded which). These receptor sequences come from a human donor who was either an allogeneic HSCT recipient or a stem cell or donor lymphocyte infusion donor (not recorded which). It is not recorded whose cells these are; they may come from a transplant donor.

The V gene is TRBV15, the J gene TRBJ2-7; 9 bases fit TRBD2. Germline V gives CDR1 LNHNV, CDR2 YYDKDF (reference sequence). The CDR3 length is 14 residues. J lost 3 bases, V lost 5 bases, and 5 bases had no gene match. The CDR3 reads CATSLSGRNYEQYF. CDR3 DNA: TGTGCCACCAGCCTAAGCGGGAGGAACTACGAGCAGTACTTC. Looking up the rest from reference TRBV15 and TRBJ2-7 gives the full variable domain: DAMVIQNPRYQVTQFGKPVTLSCSQTLNHNVMYWYQQKSSQAPKLLFHYYDKDFNNEADTPDNFQSRRPNTSFCFLDIRSPGLGDTAMYLCATSLSGRNYEQYFGPGTRLTVT.

The chain joins TRBV28 to TRBJ2-7, with 12 positions matching TRBD1. Losses at the gene ends were 5 bases for V and 6 bases for J; bases not matched to a gene: 11. Germline assignment: CDR1 MDHEN and CDR2 SYDVKM. This CDR3 comprises 16 residues. CDR3 sequence reads: CASSTPGTGGAGEQYF. CDR3 nucleotide sequence: TGTGCCAGCAGTACCCCCGGGACAGGGGGCGCGGGCGAGCAGTACTTC.

The chain is built from TRBV6-1 and TRBJ1-4; a possible D gene is TRBD1 (5 bases). The germline V gene encodes CDR1 MNHNS and CDR2 SASEGT. Trimming took off 7 bases at V and 4 bases at J, with 13 bases between the two ends. The CDR3 is 14 residues long. CDR3 region: CASNRGRINEKLFF. CDR3 in DNA: TGTGCCAGCAATAGGGGACGGATTAATGAAAAACTGTTTTTT.

This rearrangement joins TRBV4-2 to TRBJ1-6; maybe TRBD1 (6 bases). Germline V gives CDR1 LGHNA, CDR2 YNFKEQ. The ends were cut back, 0 bases at V and 9 bases at J, with 15 bases in the middle. The CDR3 is made up of 16 amino acids. The CDR3 loop reads CASSQDRGGGGSPLHF. In nucleotides, the CDR3 is TGTGCCAGCAGCCAAGACCGAGGGGGGGGCGGTTCACCCCTCCACTTT.

Only a few counts were recorded for this clonotype. The DNA of the CDR3 is TGTGCCAGTAAGGACAGGGGGCTTGGTCAGCCCCAGCATTTT. Protein sequence: CASKDRGLGQPQHF. J is TRBJ1-5 and V is TRBV19, with TRBD1 matching 11 bases. The trim removed 7 bases at V and 6 bases at J, leaving 5 bases unmatched. Germline CDR1 LNHDA, CDR2 SQIVND (reference sequence). This CDR3 spans 14 amino acids. Variable domain in full (rest from reference TRBV19 and TRBJ1-5): DGGITQSPKYLFRKEGQNVTLSCEQNLNHDAMYWYRQDPGQGLRLIYYSQIVNDFQKGDIAEGYSVSREKKESFPLTVTSAQKNPTAFYLCASKDRGLGQPQHFGDGTRLSIL.

This clonotype has only a few counts. The rearrangement links TRBV27 to TRBJ2-7; D is uncertain. Trimming took off 5 bases at V and 5 bases at J, with 16 bases between the two ends. CDR1 MNHEY and CDR2 SMNVEV come from the germline V gene (reference sequence). The CDR3 contains 14 residues. The DNA for the CDR3 is TGTGCCAGCAGTACTCGACCCTGGCCCAACGAGCAGTACTTC. Its protein product is CASSTRPWPNEQYF.

The J gene is TRBJ1-5, the V gene TRBV21-1. TRBV21-1 is classified as a pseudogene. This CDR3 contains 17 residues. The CDR3 loop is CASSKASADYSNQPQHF. For the CDR3, the DNA is TGTGCCAGCAGCAAAGCGTCGGCGGATTATAGCAATCAGCCCCAGCATTTT.

The chain recombines TRBV4-3 with TRBJ2-3, with 10 bases that match TRBD2. Germline-derived CDR1 and CDR2 are LGHNA and YSLEER. CDR3 size: 17 residues. J gave up 5 bases and V 4 bases, and 12 bases lay outside the gene matches. Here the CDR3 reads CASSPLRGLAGEDTQYF. The CDR3 nucleotides read TGCGCCAGCAGCCCCCTCCGAGGGCTAGCGGGGGAAGATACGCAGTATTTT.

This clonotype turned up a few times. This chain uses TRBV6-5 with TRBJ2-7; D remains unclear. This CDR3 comprises 15 residues. The germline V gene has CDR1 MNHEY and CDR2 SVGAGI. Trimming took 2 bases from V and 0 from J, leaving 11 bases between them. CDR3 in amino acids: CASSYDIKSSYEQYF. CDR3 bases: TGTGCCAGCAGTTACGACATCAAGAGCTCCTACGAGCAGTACTTC.

The chain carries TRBV25-1 and TRBJ2-5; D is unclear. This CDR3 is built from 14 residues. Trimming shortened V by 2 bases and J by 3 bases, and 10 bases separated the two germline ends. Germline-derived CDR1 and CDR2 are MGHDK and SYGVNS. CDR3 coding DNA: TGTGCCAGCAGTGAACCAGGACCCAAAGAGACCCAGTACTTC. Its protein is CASSEPGPKETQYF.

This clonotype was detected only a few times. V is TRBV12-3 or TRBV12-4 and J is TRBJ2-3, with TRBD2 identical over 10 bases. There are 16 residues in the CDR3. V lost 3 bases and J lost 4; bases outside the gene matches: 7. The CDR3 coding sequence is TGTGCCAGCAGTTTGGGTAGCGGGAGGTTTGCAGATACGCAGTATTTT. This codes for CASSLGSGRFADTQYF.

The sample holds many counts of this clonotype. The chain carries TRBV18 and TRBJ1-4; tentatively, D is TRBD1 (5 bases). Deletions cut 4 bases from V and 8 bases from J, with 14 bases between. The CDR3 has 14 residues. Per germline, CDR1 KGHSH and CDR2 LQKENI. The CDR3 is CASSRTGSSEKLFF. Here the CDR3 DNA reads TGTGCCAGCTCACGTACAGGTTCTTCGGAAAAACTGTTTTTT.

This clonotype occurred many times. V and J are TRBV12-3 or TRBV12-4 and TRBJ2-3, with 10 nucleotides matching TRBD2. J was trimmed by 2 bases and V by 6 bases; bases with no gene match: 5. The CDR3 spans 15 residues. The CDR3 reads CASSQSGRDTDTQYF. DNA of the CDR3: TGTGCCAGCAGCCAAAGCGGGAGGGACACAGATACGCAGTATTTT.

V is TRBV15 and J is TRBJ1-1; D ambiguous. CDR1 is LNHNV, CDR2 YYDKDF, per germline (reference sequence). Trimming took off 5 bases at V and 1 base at J, with 17 bases between the two ends. This CDR3 comprises 16 residues. CDR3 sequence reads: CATSFGGGVGNTEAFF. The DNA for the CDR3 is TGTGCCACCAGCTTCGGCGGCGGGGTTGGGAACACTGAAGCTTTCTTT.

The J gene is TRBJ2-2, the V gene TRBV6-5; 10 bases line up with TRBD2. This CDR3 contains 16 residues. The V gene end was trimmed by 0 bases and the J gene end by 6 bases; junction bases not matched to a gene: 4. The germline V gene has CDR1 MNHEY and CDR2 SVGAGI. The CDR3 DNA reads as TGTGCCAGCAGTTACTCCGGGACTAGCGTACCCGGGGAGCTGTTTTTT. Its protein product is CASSYSGTSVPGELFF.

This clonotype was observed once. The gene calls are TRBV2 and TRBJ1-2; 9 bases fit TRBD1. Germline CDR1 and CDR2: SNHLY and FYNNEI. Trimming took 8 bases from V and 4 from J; bases not matched to a gene: 11. The CDR3 has 15 amino acids. CDR3 amino acids: CASRDRVNFLYGYTF. CDR3 DNA sequence: TGTGCCAGCCGGGACAGGGTAAACTTCCTCTATGGCTACACCTTC.

This clonotype has just a few counts. The rearrangement joins TRBV10-3 to TRBJ2-6, with TRBD2 matching over 11 bases. The CDR3 is made up of 16 amino acids. The V segment lost 8 bases and the J segment 0 bases; nucleotides outside the gene matches: 3. Per the germline V gene, CDR1 is ENHRY and CDR2 is SYGVKD. CDR3 nucleotide sequence: TGTGCCATCGGGGGGACTAGCGGCTCTGGGGCCAACGTCCTGACTTTC. Amino acid sequence: CAIGGTSGSGANVLTF.

This clonotype was found a few times. Relative to the germline gene, one junction end is altered; a read error may explain this. The chain joins TRBV10-3 to TRBJ1-2; D ambiguous. The CDR3 totals 13 residues. The V gene's germline CDR1 is ENHRY and CDR2 SYGVKD. CDR3 residues: CAISKSPEYGYTF. The CDR3, as DNA: TGTGCCATCAGTAAGTCCCCTGAATACGGCTACACCTTC.

This chain joins TRBV6-2 or TRBV6-3 and TRBJ2-1; the D gene is possibly TRBD2 (6 bases). Germline V gene lookup returns CDR1 MNHEY and CDR2 SVGEGT. The V and J ends lost 4 bases and 7 bases respectively, with 17 bases between them. This CDR3 is built from 15 residues. In DNA form, the CDR3 reads TGTGCCAGCAGTTTGGGGACTTACCCCTCAAATGAGCAGTTCTTC. Residues: CASSLGTYPSNEQFF.

The chain links TRBV7-8 to TRBJ2-5; D is possibly TRBD2 (6 bases). There are 16 residues in the CDR3. With 0 bases removed from V and 5 bases from J, the gap between germline ends came to 16 bases. Germline values: CDR1 SGHVS, CDR2 FQNEAQ. The CDR3, as DNA: TGTGCCAGCAGCTTAGCCACACTAGCCCGAGGGGAGACCCAGTACTTC. Amino acids: CASSLATLARGETQYF.

The chain links TRBV20-1 to TRBJ2-5; D is possibly TRBD1 (6 bases). The CDR3 has 12 residues. The germline V gene has CDR1 DFQATT and CDR2 SNEGSKA (reference sequence). Trimming stripped 3 bases from V and 5 bases from J, with 10 bases between. In DNA, the CDR3 is TGCAGTGCTAGGTACAGGGACGAGACCCAGTACTTC. Translating it yields CSARYRDETQYF.

The chain combines TRBV18 with TRBJ1-3; tentative D call: TRBD1 (6 bases). The V end lost 0 bases, the J end lost 4 bases, and 13 bases lay between the germline ends. The CDR3 runs 16 residues. Germline CDR1 reads KGHSH; CDR2 reads LQKENI. CDR3 protein: CASSPPLPGVGNTIYF. The CDR3, as DNA: TGTGCCAGCTCACCACCACTCCCAGGGGTCGGAAACACCATATATTTT.

The V and J genes are TRBV7-2 and TRBJ2-3, with no clear D. This CDR3 contains 13 residues. The germline CDR1 and CDR2 sequences are SGHTA and FQGNSA. V lost 3 bases, J lost 7 bases, and 11 bases lay in between. The CDR3 DNA reads TGTGCCAGCAGCTTCAGCCGTCTCTATACGCAGTATTTT. Residues: CASSFSRLYTQYF.

This clonotype was detected a few times. The chain has TRBV15 and TRBJ2-7, with 9 bases fitting TRBD1. V shed 6 bases, J shed 6 bases, and the junction held 6 bases outside the gene matches. The CDR3 sequence is 13 residues long. The germline gives CDR1 LNHNV, CDR2 YYDKDF (reference sequence). CDR3 protein: CATRPDRGGEQYF. CDR3 in DNA: TGTGCCACCAGACCGGACAGGGGAGGCGAGCAGTACTTC.

This clonotype has only a few counts. The V call is TRBV7-8, the J call TRBJ1-4, with D maybe TRBD1 (5 bases). In germline, CDR1 is SGHVS, CDR2 FQNEAQ. The CDR3 spans 15 residues. V was clipped by 1 base and J by 6 bases, with 12 bases between them. This chain's CDR3 is CASSLGTSWYEKLFF. CDR3 nucleotides: TGTGCCAGCAGCTTAGGGACAAGTTGGTATGAAAAACTGTTTTTT.